The 21 T cell receptor beta chains listed next were all sequenced from one sample in a study of preoperative IRX-2 immunotherapy in early breast cancer. Treatment reported: preoperative locoregional IRX-2 cytokine immunotherapy. Some clones are missing from TCRdb's copy, which holds only in-frame ones; the method was immunoSEQ multiplex PCR. In the table there are 39,000 or so clones, approximately 75% of which are singletons. Sequencing was performed on tumor tissue, taken after IRX-2 immunotherapy. The receptors stem from a human donor with breast cancer.

V gene TRBV19 combines with J gene TRBJ1-1; D gene unclear. Germline CDR1 LNHDA, CDR2 SQIVND (reference sequence). The V gene lost 5 bases and the J gene lost 1 base, with 11 bases spanning the gap. This CDR3 has 14 amino acids. This CDR3 reads CASSPPAPNTEAFF. CDR3 coding DNA: TGTGCCAGTAGTCCCCCAGCCCCGAACACTGAAGCTTTCTTT.

The chain recombines TRBV28 with TRBJ2-4; 10 bases match TRBD1. There are 15 residues in the CDR3. Unmatched junction bases numbered 9, after V lost 5 bases and J lost 8 bases. In germline, CDR1 is MDHEN, CDR2 SYDVKM. DNA of the CDR3: TGTGCCAGCAGTCTCCCCGGGACAGGGGTGGACATTCAGTACTTC. It codes for CASSLPGTGVDIQYF.

The chain has TRBV6-8 and TRBJ1-5, with TRBD1 as a possible D gene (6 bases). CDR1 and CDR2 (germline): MNHGY, SAAAGT. The CDR3 has 13 residues. V was shortened by 8 bases and J by 7 bases, with 15 bases between the two germline ends. The CDR3 coding sequence is TGTGCCAGCGTCAGGGGCCAGGGCCAGCCCCAGCATTTT. Translated, it gives CASVRGQGQPQHF.

This clone was counted only a few times. This sequence joins TRBV6-8 and TRBJ1-2; D is possibly TRBD1 (5 bases). V gave up 0 bases and J gave up 8 bases, with 13 bases separating them. The CDR3 extends over 14 amino acids. Germline V gives CDR1 MNHGY, CDR2 SAAAGT. CDR3 amino acids: CASSYSTTVLGYTF. CDR3 DNA sequence: TGTGCCAGCAGTTACTCGACGACAGTACTCGGCTACACCTTC.

The chain links TRBV11-3 to TRBJ1-2; D ambiguous. Germline CDR1 reads SGHNT; CDR2 reads YENEEA. With 0 bases removed from V and 2 bases from J, the gap between germline ends came to 7 bases. The CDR3 runs 14 residues. The CDR3 sequence: CASSLEGTNYGYTF. The CDR3 DNA reads TGTGCCAGCAGCTTAGAGGGAACCAACTATGGCTACACCTTC. The complete variable domain, with remaining parts taken from reference TRBV11-3 and TRBJ1-2, reads EAGVVQSPRYKIIEKKQPVAFWCNPISGHNTLYWYLQNLGQGPELLIRYENEEAVDDSQLPKDRFSAERLKGVDSTLKIQPAELGDSAVYLCASSLEGTNYGYTFGSGTRLTVV.

Comments on this clone: At one boundary the junction diverges from the germline segment, which might be a read error. The V and J genes are TRBV6-8 and TRBJ1-5; D possibly corresponds to TRBD1 (6 bases). The CDR3 extends over 14 amino acids. CDR1 is MNHGY, CDR2 SAAAGT, per germline. CDR3 loop: CAISSGQSVQPQHF. The CDR3 nucleotides are TGTGCCATCAGTTCAGGACAGTCGGTTCAGCCCCAGCATTTT.

A word on this clone: This specimen includes other DNA sequences encoding the same CDR3. The rearrangement joins TRBV5-1 to TRBJ2-2; D is undetermined. The V gene lost 1 base and the J gene lost 2 bases, with 9 bases spanning the gap. CDR1 and CDR2 (germline): SGHRS, YFSETQ. The CDR3 covers 15 residues. CDR3 residues: CASSLLGSNTGELFF. The CDR3 DNA sequence: TGCGCCAGCAGCTTGCTGGGTTCCAACACCGGGGAGCTGTTTTTT. Using reference TRBV5-1 and TRBJ2-2 for the parts outside the CDR3, the full variable domain is KAGVTQTPRYLIKTRGQQVTLSCSPISGHRSVSWYQQTPGQGLQFLFEYFSETQRNKGNFPGRFSGRQFSNSRSEMNVSTLELGDSALYLCASSLLGSNTGELFFGEGSRLTVL.

V gene TRBV6-8 combines with J gene TRBJ1-2, with a weak D call TRBD1 (6 bases). The CDR3 consists of 13 residues. Trimming stripped 8 bases from V and 5 bases from J, with 15 bases between. CDR1 is MNHGY, CDR2 SAAAGT, per germline. CDR3 protein: CASRTGTLYGYTF. The CDR3 DNA sequence: TGTGCCAGCCGGACCGGGACACTTTATGGCTACACCTTC.

The rearrangement uses TRBV5-1 and TRBJ1-1; 9 positions match TRBD1. V trimming: 4 bases; J trimming: 0 bases; junction bases outside the gene matches: 7. The CDR3 runs 16 residues. Germline-derived CDR1 and CDR2 are SGHRS and YFSETQ. The CDR3 sequence is CASSRGQGRMNTEAFF. The CDR3 nucleotides read TGCGCCAGCAGCCGCGGACAGGGGCGAATGAACACTGAAGCTTTCTTT. Variable domain in full (rest from reference TRBV5-1 and TRBJ1-1): KAGVTQTPRYLIKTRGQQVTLSCSPISGHRSVSWYQQTPGQGLQFLFEYFSETQRNKGNFPGRFSGRQFSNSRSEMNVSTLELGDSALYLCASSRGQGRMNTEAFFGQGTRLTVV.

The J gene is TRBJ1-1, the V gene TRBV5-1; 11 bases line up with TRBD1. The CDR3 is 15 residues long. Germline V gives CDR1 SGHRS, CDR2 YFSETQ. J gave up 5 bases and V 3 bases, and 6 bases lay outside the gene matches. CDR3 sequence: CASSSGTGGKTEAFF. Here the CDR3 DNA reads TGCGCCAGCAGCTCCGGGACAGGGGGGAAAACTGAAGCTTTCTTT.

J is TRBJ2-5 and V is TRBV6-8; D perhaps matches TRBD2 (7 bases). CDR1 and CDR2 from the germline V gene are MNHGY and SAAAGT. The length of the CDR3 is 15 residues. V lost 6 bases to trimming and J lost 1 base, with 15 bases between them. The DNA for the CDR3 is TGTGCCAGCAGCCCGGGGGGAGGGGGCCAAGAGACCCAGTACTTC. This codes for CASSPGGGGQETQYF.

This sequence joins TRBV1 and TRBJ2-2; TRBD1 was called by the table and not checked on the DNA. TRBV1 is a recognized pseudogene. The CDR3 runs to 16 residues. The CDR3 nucleotides read TGCGCCAGCAGCCCATTAGAGACACCGAACACCGGGGAGCTGTTTTTT. It translates to CASSPLETPNTGELFF.

The chain joins TRBV5-1 to TRBJ2-3, with 8 bases that match TRBD2. This CDR3 comprises 14 residues. Germline V CDR1 and CDR2: SGHRS, YFSETQ. After removal of 3 bases from V and 4 bases from J, the junction contained 4 bases not matched to a gene. CDR3 in amino acids: CASSSGGVPDTQYF. The CDR3 bases are TGCGCCAGCAGCTCGGGGGGGGTCCCAGATACGCAGTATTTT. Filled out from reference TRBV5-1 and TRBJ2-3, the complete variable domain reads KAGVTQTPRYLIKTRGQQVTLSCSPISGHRSVSWYQQTPGQGLQFLFEYFSETQRNKGNFPGRFSGRQFSNSRSEMNVSTLELGDSALYLCASSSGGVPDTQYFGPGTRLTVL.

This clone was counted a single time. The rearrangement joins TRBV7-1 to TRBJ2-7; no clear D gene. Being an ORF, TRBV7-1 has a function that is uncertain. V was shortened by 5 bases and J by 5 bases, with 19 bases between the two germline ends. The CDR3 loop spans 15 amino acids. The CDR3 is CASSRDGWFLDEQYF. CDR3 coding DNA: TGTGCCAGCAGCCGTGACGGGTGGTTTTTAGACGAGCAGTACTTC.

The rearrangement uses TRBV7-1 and TRBJ1-4; unclear D gene. TRBV7-1 is given ORF status, its function remaining uncertain. CDR3 length: 17 residues. Trimming took 6 bases from V and 5 from J, leaving 22 bases between them. CDR3 residues: CASRGSDTLSPNEKLFF. The CDR3 nucleotides read TGTGCCAGCAGAGGAAGTGACACCCTTAGCCCAAATGAAAAACTGTTTTTT.

This clone was seen just once. The chain uses TRBV6-8 and TRBJ1-5; no clear D. Germline V gene lookup returns CDR1 MNHGY and CDR2 SAAAGT. V was shortened by 4 bases and J by 7 bases, with 11 bases between the two germline ends. The CDR3 has 13 amino acids. The CDR3 spells CASSLSKVQPQHF. The CDR3 coding sequence is TGTGCCAGCAGTTTATCGAAGGTCCAGCCCCAGCATTTT.

This clone was detected only once. V gene TRBV7-1 combines with J gene TRBJ2-1; the D gene is possibly TRBD2 (5 bases). TRBV7-1 is labeled an ORF, and its function is uncertain. The CDR3 loop spans 16 amino acids. The V and J ends lost 5 bases and 3 bases respectively, with 17 bases between them. CDR3 loop: CASSPPPPRDYNEQFF. CDR3 nucleotides: TGTGCCAGCAGCCCGCCCCCCCCTCGGGACTACAATGAGCAGTTCTTC.

The genes are TRBV18 and TRBJ2-2, with 8 nucleotides matching TRBD1. The junction had 4 bases not matched to a gene; V was cut back by 6 bases and J by 1 base. The CDR3 has 15 residues. Germline lookup yields CDR1 KGHSH and CDR2 LQKENI. The CDR3 loop reads CASSGQGGNTGELFF. CDR3 bases: TGTGCCAGCTCTGGACAGGGTGGGAACACCGGGGAGCTGTTTTTT.

The chain carries TRBV7-4 and TRBJ2-1; D remains unclear. V lost 5 bases and J lost 8, with 13 bases in between. The CDR3 covers 13 residues. Germline-derived CDR1 and CDR2 are SGHVT and SQSDAQ. CDR3 residues: CASSQSGSDEQFF. DNA for the CDR3: TGTGCCAGCAGCCAGTCTGGATCGGATGAGCAGTTCTTC.

This clone was counted a single time. V and J are TRBV29-1 and TRBJ2-3; 13 bases fit TRBD2. The CDR3 contains 15 residues. The germline V gene encodes CDR1 SQVTM and CDR2 ANQGSEA. V shed 6 bases and J 2 bases; nucleotides not matched to a gene: 5. The CDR3 loop reads CSVDGTSGVTDTQYF. Here the CDR3 DNA reads TGCAGCGTGGATGGGACTAGCGGGGTCACAGATACGCAGTATTTT.

V and J are TRBV6-8 and TRBJ1-3; tentatively, D is TRBD1 (5 bases). This CDR3 contains 13 residues. The V gene's germline CDR1 is MNHGY and CDR2 SAAAGT. V dropped 6 bases and J dropped 3 bases, with 9 bases sitting between them. In DNA, the CDR3 is TGTGCCAGCAGGCCGGGGGTTGGAAACACCATATATTTT. It is translated as CASRPGVGNTIYF.